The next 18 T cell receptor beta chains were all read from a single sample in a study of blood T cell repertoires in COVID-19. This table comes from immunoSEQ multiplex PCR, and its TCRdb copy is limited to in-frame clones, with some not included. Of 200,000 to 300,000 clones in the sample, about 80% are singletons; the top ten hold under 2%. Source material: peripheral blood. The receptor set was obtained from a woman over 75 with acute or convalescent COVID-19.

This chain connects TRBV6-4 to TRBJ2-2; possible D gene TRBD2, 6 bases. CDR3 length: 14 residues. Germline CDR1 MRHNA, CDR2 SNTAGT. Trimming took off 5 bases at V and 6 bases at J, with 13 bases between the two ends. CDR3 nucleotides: TGTGCCAGCAGTAACACGGGAGCCCCCGGGGAGCTGTTTTTT. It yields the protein CASSNTGAPGELFF.

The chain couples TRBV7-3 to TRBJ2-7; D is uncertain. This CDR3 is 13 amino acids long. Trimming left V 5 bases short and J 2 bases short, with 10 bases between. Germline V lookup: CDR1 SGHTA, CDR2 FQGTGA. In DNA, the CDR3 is TGTGCCAGCAGCAAGACTGATACCTACGAGCAGTACTTC. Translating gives CASSKTDTYEQYF.

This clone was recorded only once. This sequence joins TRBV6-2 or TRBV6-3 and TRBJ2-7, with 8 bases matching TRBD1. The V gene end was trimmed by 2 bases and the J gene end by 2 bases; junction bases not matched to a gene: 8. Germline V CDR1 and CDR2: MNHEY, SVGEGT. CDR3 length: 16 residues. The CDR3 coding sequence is TGTGCCAGCAGTTACCCCCCCGGACAGGGCGCCTACGAGCAGTACTTC. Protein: CASSYPPGQGAYEQYF.

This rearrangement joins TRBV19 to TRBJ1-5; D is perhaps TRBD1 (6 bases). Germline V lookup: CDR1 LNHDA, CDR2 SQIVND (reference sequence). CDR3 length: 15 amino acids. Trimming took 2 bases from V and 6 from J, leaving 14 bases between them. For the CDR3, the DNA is TGTGCCAGTAGTATAATGCAGGGGCAAGGTCAGCCCCAGCATTTT. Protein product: CASSIMQGQGQPQHF.

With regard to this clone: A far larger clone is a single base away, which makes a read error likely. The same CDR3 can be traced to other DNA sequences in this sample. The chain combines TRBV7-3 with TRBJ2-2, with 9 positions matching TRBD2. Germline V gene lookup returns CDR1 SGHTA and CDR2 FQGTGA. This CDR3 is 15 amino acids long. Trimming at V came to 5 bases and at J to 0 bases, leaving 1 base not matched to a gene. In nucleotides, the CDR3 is TGTGCCAGCAGCCGGACTAGCGCGAACACCGGGGAGCTGTTTTTT. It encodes CASSRTSANTGELFF.

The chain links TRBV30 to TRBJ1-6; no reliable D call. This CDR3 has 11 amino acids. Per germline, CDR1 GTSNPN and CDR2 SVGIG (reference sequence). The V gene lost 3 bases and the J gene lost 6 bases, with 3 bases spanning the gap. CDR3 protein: CAWRANSPLHF. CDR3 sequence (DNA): TGTGCCTGGAGGGCTAATTCACCCCTCCACTTT.

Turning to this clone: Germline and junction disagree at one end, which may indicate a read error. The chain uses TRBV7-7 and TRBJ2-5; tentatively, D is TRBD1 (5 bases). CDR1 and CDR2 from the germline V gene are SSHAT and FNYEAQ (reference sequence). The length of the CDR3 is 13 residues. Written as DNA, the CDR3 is TGTGCTAGCAGACGGACACTACAAGAGACCCAGTACTTC. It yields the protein CASRRTLQETQYF.

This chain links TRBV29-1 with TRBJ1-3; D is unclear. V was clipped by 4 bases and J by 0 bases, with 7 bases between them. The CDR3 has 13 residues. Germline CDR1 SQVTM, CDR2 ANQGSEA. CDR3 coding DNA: TGCAGCGTTGTAATCAGCTCTGGAAACACCATATATTTT. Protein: CSVVISSGNTIYF.

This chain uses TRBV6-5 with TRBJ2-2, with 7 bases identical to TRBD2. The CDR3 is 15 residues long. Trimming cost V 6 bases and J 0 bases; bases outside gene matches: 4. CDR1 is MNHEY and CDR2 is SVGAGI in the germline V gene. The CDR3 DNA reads TGTGCCAGCAGCCCCGGGACTACGAACACCGGGGAGCTGTTTTTT. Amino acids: CASSPGTTNTGELFF.

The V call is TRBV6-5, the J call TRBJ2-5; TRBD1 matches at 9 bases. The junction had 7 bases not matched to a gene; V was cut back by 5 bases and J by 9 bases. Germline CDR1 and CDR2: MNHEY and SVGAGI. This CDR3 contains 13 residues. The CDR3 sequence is CASSTGTGLSQYF. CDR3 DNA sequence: TGTGCCAGCAGTACCGGGACAGGGTTGTCCCAGTACTTC.

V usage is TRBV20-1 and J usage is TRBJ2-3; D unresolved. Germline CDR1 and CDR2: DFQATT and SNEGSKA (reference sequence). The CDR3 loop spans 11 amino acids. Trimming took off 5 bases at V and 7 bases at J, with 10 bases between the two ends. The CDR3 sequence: CSARSQNTQYF. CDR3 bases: TGCAGTGCTCGGAGCCAAAATACGCAGTATTTT.

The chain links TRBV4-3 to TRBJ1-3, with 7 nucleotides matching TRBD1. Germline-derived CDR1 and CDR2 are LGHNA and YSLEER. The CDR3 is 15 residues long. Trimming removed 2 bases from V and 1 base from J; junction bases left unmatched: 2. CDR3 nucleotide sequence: TGCGCCAGCAGCCAAAACAGGGGTTCTGGAAACACCATATATTTT. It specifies CASSQNRGSGNTIYF.

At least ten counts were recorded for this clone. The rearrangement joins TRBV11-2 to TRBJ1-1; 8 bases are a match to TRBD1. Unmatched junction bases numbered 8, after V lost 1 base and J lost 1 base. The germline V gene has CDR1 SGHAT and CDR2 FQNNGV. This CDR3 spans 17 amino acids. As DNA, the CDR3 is TGTGCCAGCAGCTTAGCTGGGCAGGGGGCCAGGAACACTGAAGCTTTCTTT. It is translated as CASSLAGQGARNTEAFF.

Here the CDR3 DNA reads TGTGCCACCAGTGATTTGCAGGACGGGATAGAGCAGTTCTTC. Translated: CATSDLQDGIEQFF. The chain couples TRBV24-1 to TRBJ2-1, with a possible D match to TRBD2 (5 bases). Germline assignment: CDR1 KGHDR and CDR2 SFDVKD. The V and J ends lost 0 bases and 10 bases respectively, with 12 bases between them. CDR3 length: 14 amino acids.

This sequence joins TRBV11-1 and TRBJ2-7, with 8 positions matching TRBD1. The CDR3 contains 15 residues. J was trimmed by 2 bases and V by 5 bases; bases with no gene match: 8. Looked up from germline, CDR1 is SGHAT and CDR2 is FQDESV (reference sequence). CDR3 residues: CASSRDRGGAYEQYF. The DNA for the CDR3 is TGTGCCAGCAGCCGTGACAGGGGCGGCGCCTACGAGCAGTACTTC.

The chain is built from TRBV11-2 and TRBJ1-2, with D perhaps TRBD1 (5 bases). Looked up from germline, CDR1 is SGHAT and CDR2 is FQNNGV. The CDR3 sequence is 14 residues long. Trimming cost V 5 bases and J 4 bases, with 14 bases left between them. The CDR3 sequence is CASSPLDGGYGYTF. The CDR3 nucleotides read TGTGCCAGCAGCCCATTGGACGGGGGCTATGGCTACACCTTC.

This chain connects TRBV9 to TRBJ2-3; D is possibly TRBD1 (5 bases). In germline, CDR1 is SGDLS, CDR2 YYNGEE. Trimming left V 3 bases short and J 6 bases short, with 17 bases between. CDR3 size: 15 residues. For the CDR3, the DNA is TGTGCCAGCAGCGCTACAGGTGATGGGGTGGATACGCAGTATTTT. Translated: CASSATGDGVDTQYF.

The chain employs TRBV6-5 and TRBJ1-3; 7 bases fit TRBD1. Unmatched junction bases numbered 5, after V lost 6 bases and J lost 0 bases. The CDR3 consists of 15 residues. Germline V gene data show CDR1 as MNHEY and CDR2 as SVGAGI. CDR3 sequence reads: CASRDRSSSGNTIYF. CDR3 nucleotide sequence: TGTGCCAGCAGGGACAGGTCCTCCTCTGGAAACACCATATATTTT.